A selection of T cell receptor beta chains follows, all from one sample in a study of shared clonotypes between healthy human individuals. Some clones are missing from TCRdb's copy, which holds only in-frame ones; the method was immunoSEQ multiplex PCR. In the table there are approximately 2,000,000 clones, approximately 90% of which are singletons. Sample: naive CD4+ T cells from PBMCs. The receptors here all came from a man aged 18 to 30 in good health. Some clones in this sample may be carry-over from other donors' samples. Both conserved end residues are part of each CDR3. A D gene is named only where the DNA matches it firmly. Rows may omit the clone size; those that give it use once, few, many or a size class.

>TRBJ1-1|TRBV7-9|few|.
TGTGCCAGCAGCTTAAGGGAGAGCGGAGCTTTCTTT
CASSLRESGAFF
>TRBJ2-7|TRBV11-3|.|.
TGTGCCAGCAGCTTAGACTCGGACAGCTACGAGCAGTACTTC
CASSLDSDSYEQYF
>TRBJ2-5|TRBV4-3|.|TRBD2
TGCGCCAGCAGCCAAGCTTGGCCTAGCGGGATGGGAGAGACCCAGTACTTC
CASSQAWPSGMGETQYF
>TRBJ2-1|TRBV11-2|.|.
TGTGCCAGCAGCTTAGGGCGCGGGCTTCTCACCATTAACAATGAGCAGTTCTTC
CASSLGRGLLTINNEQFF
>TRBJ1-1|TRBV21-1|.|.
TGTGCCAGCAGCAAACCCCCGATCGGGAACACTGAAGCTTTCTTT
CASSKPPIGNTEAFF
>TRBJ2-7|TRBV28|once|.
TGTGCCAGCAGTTTCGGCAGGGCTAGCGAGCAGTACTTC
CASSFGRASEQYF
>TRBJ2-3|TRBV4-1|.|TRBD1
TGCGCCAGCAGCCATGGACAGGGGGAAGATACGCAGTATTTT
CASSHGQGEDTQYF
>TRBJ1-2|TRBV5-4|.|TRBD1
TGTGCCAGCAGCTTGTACAGGGGCTGGGATGGCTACACCTTC
CASSLYRGWDGYTF
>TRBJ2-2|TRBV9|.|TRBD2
TGTGCCAGCAACAGCGGGAGGGACACCGGGGAGCTGTTTTTT
CASNSGRDTGELFF
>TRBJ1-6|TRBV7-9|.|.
TGTGCCAGCAGCCTTGGACCTAATTCACCCCTCCACTTT
CASSLGPNSPLHF
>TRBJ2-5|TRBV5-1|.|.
TGCGCCAGCAGCGACTCCGGGACATATTTAGAGACCCAGTACTTC
CASSDSGTYLETQYF
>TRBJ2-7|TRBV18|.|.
TGTGCCAGCTCACCAAATCTGGTAGGGTACGAGCAGTACTTC
CASSPNLVGYEQYF
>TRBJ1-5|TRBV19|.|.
TGTGCCAGTAGTATAGATTTCCGACCTCGGGGGAATCAGCCCCAGCATTTT
CASSIDFRPRGNQPQHF
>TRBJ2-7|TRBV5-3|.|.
TGTGCCAGAAGCCCAAACCGGCAGGGTGCCCACGAGCAGTACTTC
CARSPNRQGAHEQYF
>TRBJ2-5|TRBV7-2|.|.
TGTGCCAGCAGCTTAGGTCCGGGTGGCGAGACCCAGTACTTC
CASSLGPGGETQYF
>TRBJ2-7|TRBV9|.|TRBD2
TGTGCCAGCAGCGTAGGACGGACTAGCGGCACCTACGAGCAGTACTTC
CASSVGRTSGTYEQYF
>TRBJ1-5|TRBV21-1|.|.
TGTGCCAGCAGCAAAGTTCCAGGGGCAAATCAGCCCCAGCATTTT
CASSKVPGANQPQHF
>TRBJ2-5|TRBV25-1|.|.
TGTGCCAGCAGTGATTCGGCTTATGGAGAGACCCAGTACTTC
CASSDSAYGETQYF
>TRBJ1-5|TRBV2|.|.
TGTGCCAGCAGTGAAGCATCAGCGGGTCAGCCCCAGCATTTT
CASSEASAGQPQHF
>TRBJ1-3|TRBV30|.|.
TGTGCCTGGAGTGTATCGGTAGGAAACACCATATATTTT
CAWSVSVGNTIYF
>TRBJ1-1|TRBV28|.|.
TGTGCCACCGAAATAACCGGACAGAGAGAAGCTTTCTTT
CATEITGQREAFF
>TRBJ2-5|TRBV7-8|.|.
TGTGCCAGCAGCCACCCTTGGCGGATACAAGAGACCCAGTACTTC
CASSHPWRIQETQYF
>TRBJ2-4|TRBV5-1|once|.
TGCGCCAGCAGCTTGGACTTTGGGGCAGGGAAGGACATTCAGTACTTC
CASSLDFGAGKDIQYF
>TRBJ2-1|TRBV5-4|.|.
TGTGCCAGCAGCCCAAACCAGAGGAATGAGCAGTTCTTC
CASSPNQRNEQFF
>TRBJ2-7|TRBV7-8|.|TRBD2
TGTGCCAGCAGCTTACTGGTAGGGGGGACTAGCGGGAACCCCTACGAGCAGTACTTC
CASSLLVGGTSGNPYEQYF
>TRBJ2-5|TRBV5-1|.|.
TGCGCCAGCAGCTTGGAGACAGGCCAAGAGACCCAGTACTTC
CASSLETGQETQYF
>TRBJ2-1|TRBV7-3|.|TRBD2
TGTGCCAGCAGCTTAAGGTTTGGCGGGAGTAGTGATGGGCAGTTCTTC
CASSLRFGGSSDGQFF
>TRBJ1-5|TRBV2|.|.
TGCGCCAGCAGCGGAGGACAGAATAGCAATCAGCCCCAGCATTTT
CASSGGQNSNQPQHF
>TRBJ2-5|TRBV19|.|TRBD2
TGTGCCAGTAGTACCTTACTAGCGGCACAAGAGACCCAGTACTTC
CASSTLLAAQETQYF
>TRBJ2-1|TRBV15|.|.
TGTGCCACCAGCAGGGGCAGGGGAAACAATGAGCAGTTCTTC
CATSRGRGNNEQFF
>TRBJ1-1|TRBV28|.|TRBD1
TGTGCCAGCAGCCTCCCAGGGGGCGGCACTGAAGCTTTCTTT
CASSLPGGGTEAFF
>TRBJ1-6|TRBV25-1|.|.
TGTGCCAGCAGTGAATTGAACAGTCCCAGTTCACCCCTCCACTTT
CASSELNSPSSPLHF
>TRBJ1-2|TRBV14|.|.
TGTGCCAGCAGCAATAACCACTTCGGGGGTTCAAGCTACACCTTC
CASSNNHFGGSSYTF
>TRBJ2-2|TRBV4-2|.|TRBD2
TGTGCCAGCAGCCAAGCGGGAGGGCCGATCGGGGAGCTGTTTTTT
CASSQAGGPIGELFF
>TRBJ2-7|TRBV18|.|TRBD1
TGTGCCAGCTCACTTAATCCGGGACAGAAGACCTACGAGCAGTACTTC
CASSLNPGQKTYEQYF
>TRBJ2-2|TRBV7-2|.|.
TGTGCCAGCGTTGGGTCGGGAATTCGTACCGGGGAGCTGTTTTTT
CASVGSGIRTGELFF
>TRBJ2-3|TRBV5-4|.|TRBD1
TGTGCCAGCAGCTTCCAGGGGGACACAGATACGCAGTATTTT
CASSFQGDTDTQYF
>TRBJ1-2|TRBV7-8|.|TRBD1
TGTGCCAGCAGCTTAGAGCCGGGGGACAGGAACTATGGCTACACCTTC
CASSLEPGDRNYGYTF
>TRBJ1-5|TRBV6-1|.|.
TGTGCCAGCGAAGGGAGGCTAAACAGTCAGCCCCAGCATTTT
CASEGRLNSQPQHF
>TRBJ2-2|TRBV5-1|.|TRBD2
TGCGCCAGCAGCCAGGGACTAGCGGGAGTTTTTGGGAACACCGGGGAGCTGTTTTTT
CASSQGLAGVFGNTGELFF
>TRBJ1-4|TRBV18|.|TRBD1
TGTGCCAGCTCACCGGAAAGGGGGCGGCCGGACGATGAAAAACTGTTTTTT
CASSPERGRPDDEKLFF
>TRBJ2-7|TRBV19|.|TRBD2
TGTGCCAGTAGTGCCGGACTAGGCGAAACCTACGAGCAGTACTTC
CASSAGLGETYEQYF
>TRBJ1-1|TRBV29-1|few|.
TGCAGCGTGAACGAAGCTTTCTTT
CSVNEAFF
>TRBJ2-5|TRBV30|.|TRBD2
TGTGCCTGGAACGGACTAGCGGAAGAGACCCAGTACTTC
CAWNGLAEETQYF
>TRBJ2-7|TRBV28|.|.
TGTGCCAGCAGACCCCCCCTATTTTCCGAGCAGTACTTC
CASRPPLFSEQYF
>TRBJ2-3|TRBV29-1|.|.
TGCAGCGTTGTTCGACAAGATACGCAGTATTTT
CSVVRQDTQYF
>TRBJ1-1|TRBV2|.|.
TGTGCCAGCAGGGGAGAAGAGAACACTGAAGCTTTCTTT
CASRGEENTEAFF
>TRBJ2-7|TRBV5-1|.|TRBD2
TGCGCCAGCAGCTTGGGGATAACAGGACTAGCGGGAAGGGAGCAGTACTTC
CASSLGITGLAGREQYF
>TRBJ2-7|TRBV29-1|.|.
TGCAGCGTTGGGACAGCGAGTCCCCTCGGCGAGCAGTACTTC
CSVGTASPLGEQYF